This T cell receptor (beta chain) was sequenced for a study of shared clonotypes between healthy human individuals. This clone has just one count. Antigen specificity is unknown. V gave up 2 bases and J gave up 2 bases, with 16 bases separating them. The CDR3 contains 16 residues. Germline V lookup: CDR1 SGHTA, CDR2 FQGNSA. The authors split each subset's genomic DNA evenly across several immunoSEQ plates. Data came from immunoSEQ multiplex PCR; TCRdb stores just in-frame clones and leaves some out. Here the sample spans 2,500,000 or so clones, 93% being singletons. Study-wide points: Non-shared clonotypes were found to have lower generation probabilities than the clonotypes that were shared by all four of the sorted-subset donors. Read depth was anticipated to influence clonotype sharing among donors.

The sequenced sample consisted of naive CD4+ T cells from PBMCs. Subset: CD45RA+ positively selected. This chain joins TRBV7-2 and TRBJ2-7; no firm D call. This receptor was identified in a man younger than 30 in good health. Some clones in this sample may be carry-over from other donors' samples. CDR3 bases: TGTGCCAGCAGCTTATTTGGAGCTTTCGCCGCCTACGAGCAGTACTTC. Residues: CASSLFGAFAAYEQYF.